This T cell receptor (beta chain) was observed in a study of regulatory T cells in long-lasting Graves disease. This clonotype was found many times. Its antigen is undetermined. Noted time point: newly diagnosed GD, antithyroid drugs for less than 3 months. Construction of the TCR library relied on RNA isolated from PBMCs. Germline V gives CDR1 SGHNT, CDR2 YENEEA. The CDR3 has 13 residues. V gave up 4 bases and J gave up 4 bases; unmatched junction bases: 1. In building TCR beta libraries, iRepertoire HTBI primers were used together with Arm-PCR of CDR3 regions. Each CDR3 protein gets one entry after TCRdb re-called the multiplex PCR reads with MiXCR. The sample records more than 300,000 distinct CDR3 sequences, 10% to 15% being singletons. Study-wide results and caveats: Relative to newly diagnosed Graves' patients, persistent ones had lower TCR diversity.

The same data also went into a second study, on T cells in Graves' hyperthyroidism and ophthalmopathy.

This chain links TRBV11-3 with TRBJ2-5; TRBD1 aligns across 9 bases. The source is a woman between 18 and 30 years old with Graves disease. The source material was peripheral blood mononuclear cells (PBMCs), sampled at new diagnosis, from a patient treated with antithyroid drugs. CDR3 residues: CASSWGQGETQYF. CDR3 bases: TGTGCCAGCAGCTGGGGACAGGGAGAGACCCAGTACTTC.